This T cell receptor beta chain emerged from a study of identical twins. Study-level findings and limits: With abundant cord blood beta clonotypes, insertions were fewer; memory repertoires showed no such pattern. Excess low generation probability was seen in twin-shared out-of-frame alpha sequences.

On this clonotype: What it recognizes is unknown.

Template switching, a step in the protocol, added a universal primer site, and cDNA carried unique molecular identifiers. MiXCR was run by TCRdb on the 5' RACE reads, yielding one entry per CDR3 protein. This sample carries fewer than 450,000 distinct CDR3 sequences, 9% of them seen once, and the ten largest clones take over 7%. Healthy Caucasian donors formed the entire cohort. The V end lost 0 bases, the J end lost 12 bases, and 12 bases lay between the germline ends. The CDR3 is made up of 13 amino acids. CDR1 and CDR2 (germline): SGHDN, FVKESK. What was sequenced was naive T cells sorted from blood. This receptor was taken from a woman in her 50s in good health. V gene TRBV14 combines with J gene TRBJ2-1; the D gene is possibly TRBD1 (5 bases). CDR3 sequence reads: CASSQDSDRGQFF. CDR3 coding DNA: TGTGCCAGCAGCCAAGATTCGGATAGGGGGCAGTTCTTC. Looking up the rest from reference TRBV14 and TRBJ2-1 gives the full variable domain: EAGVTQFPSHSVIEKGQTVTLRCDPISGHDNLYWYRRVMGKEIKFLLHFVKESKQDESGMPNNRFLAERTGGTYSTLKVQPAELEDSGVYFCASSQDSDRGQFFGPGTRLTVL.